This entry features one T cell receptor beta chain sequence. Its specificity is unknown. The sample belongs to a study of T cell repertoires in cytomegalovirus infection. In the study overall: CMV infection together with matching HLA type was indicated by public TCR beta signatures. Findings of the study overall: Carriage of CMV together with the relevant HLA was identifiable through cumulative public TCR beta family frequency. Dominating the ex vivo response were TCR beta clonotypes that were CMV-specific and HLA-C-restricted.

Germline assignment: CDR1 SNHLY and CDR2 FYNNEI. The CDR3 runs to 14 residues. The ends were cut back, 3 bases at V and 0 bases at J, with 6 bases in the middle. MiXCR was run by TCRdb on the reads, yielding one entry per CDR3 protein. The sample includes around 740,000 distinct CDR3 sequences, about a third of them seen just once. The chain couples TRBV2 to TRBJ1-5; D is ambiguous. Sequencing was performed on PBMCs. This TCR came from a human donor in good health (CMV status not recorded). Some clones in this sample may be carry-over from other donors' samples. The DNA for the CDR3 is TGTGCCAGCAGTGAGCGGAATAGCAATCAGCCCCAGCATTTT. It encodes CASSERNSNQPQHF.